In this sample, the clone carrying this TCR beta chain turned up many times. MiXCR, applied by TCRdb to the 5' RACE reads, yields one record per CDR3 protein. The sample consists of 55,000 to 75,000 distinct CDR3 sequences, 11% of them appearing once. J lost 7 bases, V lost 4 bases, and 13 bases had no gene match. This CDR3 is 17 amino acids long. In germline, CDR1 is SGHRS, CDR2 YFSETQ. The data derive from a study of early T cells in non-severe SARS-CoV-2 infection. The genes are TRBV5-1 and TRBJ2-7; the match to TRBD2 covers 14 bases. The sequencing input was whole blood. The sequence was obtained from an adult who was a healthcare worker with PCR-confirmed SARS-CoV-2 infection or an uninfected control (not recorded which). The CDR3 region is CASSAGSTGLAGAEQYF. DNA for the CDR3: TGCGCCAGCAGCGCCGGAAGCACGGGACTAGCGGGGGCTGAGCAGTACTTC.